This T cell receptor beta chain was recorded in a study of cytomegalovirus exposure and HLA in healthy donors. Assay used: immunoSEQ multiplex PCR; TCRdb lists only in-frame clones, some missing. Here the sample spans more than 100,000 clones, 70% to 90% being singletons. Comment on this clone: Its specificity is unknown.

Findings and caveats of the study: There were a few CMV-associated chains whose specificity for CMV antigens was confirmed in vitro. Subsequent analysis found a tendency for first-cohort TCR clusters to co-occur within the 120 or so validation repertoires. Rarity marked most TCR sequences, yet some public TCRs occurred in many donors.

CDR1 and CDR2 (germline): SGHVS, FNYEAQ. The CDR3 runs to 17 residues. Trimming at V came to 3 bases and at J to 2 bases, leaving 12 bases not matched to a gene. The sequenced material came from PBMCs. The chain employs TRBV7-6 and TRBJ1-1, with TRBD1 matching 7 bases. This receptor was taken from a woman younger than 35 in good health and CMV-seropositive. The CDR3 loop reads CASSFPRGTAGNTEAFF. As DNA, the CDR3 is TGTGCCAGCAGCTTTCCCCGAGGGACAGCCGGTAACACTGAAGCTTTCTTT.